This T cell receptor beta chain was recovered during a study of OX40 agonist ivuxolimab in advanced cancers. Study summary: Prior therapy, whether anti-PD-1, anti-PD-L1 or anti-CTLA-4, was allowed, and about 40% had some. The study, taken as a whole, reports: Blood T cells, both CD4+ and CD8+, expanded clonally by week 6 at 0.1 to 3.0 mg/kg. On average, CD8+ T cells showed a greater number of expanded clones than CD4+.

Autoimmune disease history or systemic immunosuppression excluded patients. Germline V CDR1 and CDR2: LNHDA, SQIVND (reference sequence). Deletions cut 3 bases from V and 1 base from J, with 25 bases between. This CDR3 is 20 amino acids long. This table comes from immunoSEQ multiplex PCR, and its TCRdb copy is limited to in-frame clones, with some not included. This table holds some 68,000 clones, more than 85% found once. A note on this clone: Its antigen is still unknown.

The sequence derives from an adult with an advanced solid tumor such as melanoma, head and neck, liver or kidney cancer. The sequencing here drew on CD4+ or CD8+ T cells sorted from blood, taken in a trial of the OX40 agonist ivuxolimab. This chain links TRBV19 with TRBJ1-5; TRBD1 might be the D (5 bases). The DNA of the CDR3 is TGTGCCAGTAGTATGGGGTGGAGGGGACTGGCCGTGGCGAGCAATCAGCCCCAGCATTTT. The encoded protein is CASSMGWRGLAVASNQPQHF.